This T cell receptor (beta chain) was documented in a study of blood T cell repertoires in COVID-19. Study context: Sites in the United States, Italy and Spain provided acute and convalescent COVID-19 samples.

Per the original methods: Reference gene primer amplification yielded estimated nucleated cell counts. Sequencing was performed with immunoSEQ multiplex PCR; in TCRdb, only in-frame clones are kept and a portion is missing. The V and J calls and clone size are taken from that table; D and trimming were inferred from the DNA. The sample yields around 180,000 clones, roughly 80% seen once. Germline CDR1 SGHNT, CDR2 YYREEE (reference sequence). The CDR3 spans 16 residues. Trimming removed 4 bases from V and 0 bases from J; junction bases left unmatched: 6. The clonotype comes from a woman aged 25-40 years with acute or convalescent COVID-19. Source material: peripheral blood. The chain recombines TRBV5-4 with TRBJ2-1; 8 nucleotides agree with TRBD2. CDR3 sequence: CASSLESGSSYNEQFF. The CDR3 nucleotides read TGTGCCAGCAGCCTTGAGAGCGGGAGCTCCTACAATGAGCAGTTCTTC. Looking up the rest from reference TRBV5-4 and TRBJ2-1 gives the full variable domain: ETGVTQSPTHLIKTRGQQVTLRCSSQSGHNTVSWYQQALGQGPQFIFQYYREEENGRGNFPPRFSGLQFPNYSSELNVNALELDDSALYLCASSLESGSSYNEQFFGPGTRLTVL.